This T cell receptor beta chain was retrieved from a study of blood T cell repertoires in COVID-19. On the study more broadly: T cells, B-cell-depleted T cells, or PBMCs provided the cDNA or gDNA that served as material.

Data came from immunoSEQ multiplex PCR; TCRdb stores just in-frame clones and leaves some out. The data show 400,000 to 450,000 clones, 75% to 90% seen once. V was trimmed by 2 bases and J by 2 bases, leaving 16 bases between them. Germline V CDR1 and CDR2: SGHRS, YFSETQ. The CDR3 spans 16 residues. Sequencing was done on a sample of peripheral blood. The chain is built from TRBV5-1 and TRBJ1-1; D gene unclear. The TCR originated in a woman aged 30 to 39 with active or convalescent COVID-19. The CDR3 loop reads CASSFLPPGINTEAFF. Written as DNA, the CDR3 is TGCGCCAGCAGCTTTCTACCACCGGGGATAAACACTGAAGCTTTCTTT. Using reference TRBV5-1 and TRBJ1-1 for the parts outside the CDR3, the full variable domain is KAGVTQTPRYLIKTRGQQVTLSCSPISGHRSVSWYQQTPGQGLQFLFEYFSETQRNKGNFPGRFSGRQFSNSRSEMNVSTLELGDSALYLCASSFLPPGINTEAFFGQGTRLTVV.